The subject of this entry is one TCR beta chain. Sequencing was performed with immunoSEQ multiplex PCR; in TCRdb, only in-frame clones are kept and a portion is missing. The sample lists a few hundred thousand clones; about 93% were seen once. This entry comes from a study of cytomegalovirus exposure and HLA in healthy donors. Germline-derived CDR1 and CDR2 are MNHEY and SVGAGI. Trimming at V came to 6 bases and at J to 5 bases, leaving 5 bases not matched to a gene. This CDR3 is 14 amino acids long. Material for sequencing was PBMCs. The TCR comes from a woman aged 18-35 years in good health and CMV-seronegative. V and J are TRBV6-5 and TRBJ2-2, with TRBD2 identical over 8 bases. The CDR3 region is CASRNSGNTGELFF. DNA of the CDR3: TGTGCCAGCAGAAATAGCGGGAATACCGGGGAGCTGTTTTTT.